This entry is about one T cell receptor (beta chain). This clonotype was counted ten times or more. The specificity of this receptor is unknown. Base qualities are not recorded, but no much larger clone differs from it by a single base. The sample is drawn from a study of T cells in Graves' hyperthyroidism and ophthalmopathy (dated by TCRdb to the late 2010s). Study-level background: TCR V-J signatures able to tell the groups apart were searched for in a discovery cohort of approximately 95 patients, of whom about 40 had Graves' ophthalmopathy and some 60 had stable Graves' hyperthyroidism. The approximately 100 discovery patients were divided at random into training and test sets in a 7:3 ratio. Whether ophthalmopathy could be predicted prospectively was tested in an independent validation cohort made up of 18 hyperthyroidism patients plus 17 patients who later progressed to ophthalmopathy. After blood sampling, hyperthyroidism patients were treated with methimazole at a starting dose of 30 mg daily, and ophthalmopathy patients were treated with high-dose intravenous methylprednisolone. Thyroid tissue and blood T-cell repertoires from over 5 Graves' hyperthyroidism patients were also compared in the study. The paper reports TCR Vbeta CDR3 sequencing of some 140 peripheral blood samples: approximately 43 ophthalmopathy, approximately 74 hyperthyroidism and roughly 17 progressor patients.

The CDR3 measures 15 amino acids from cysteine to phenylalanine. Solely the CDR3 DNA is kept, with 45 bases framed from the first base. Trimming costs V 0 bases and J 1 base, and their ends lie 7 bases apart. As encoded in the germline V gene, CDR1 is SGHRS while CDR2 is YFSETQ. Any patient with an uncontrolled infection, another autoimmune disease, pregnancy or lactation was excluded. Diagnoses relied on clinical symptoms, serum thyroxine and TRAb, thyroid ultrasound and orbital computed tomography. Trizol reagent was used to extract total RNA, and RNA quality was then checked on an Agilent 2100 Bioanalyzer. The TCR beta CDR3 regions were amplified from the RNA transcripts. The TCR CDR3 was subjected to a first round of RT-PCR using the HTBI primer set and the Qiagen OneStep RT-PCR kit. Libraries were constructed in a second round of multiplex PCR, after which size selection and purification were carried out. The libraries were sequenced on an Illumina HiSeq2000 using paired-end 100 bp reads. Processing in the source paper ran as follows. SOAPnuke was used to process the raw data, removing reads that contained adapters or uncalled bases, had a mean Phred below 15, or lacked an exact match to the constant primer or identifier. COPE v1.2.5 was used to merge high-quality paired reads, and clonotypes were defined as unique nucleotide sequences. MiTCR v1.1 was used to align clonotypes to the IMGT TRBV, TRBD and TRBJ reference segments. The analysis was restricted to V-J combinations with a frequency above 0.0001, which together covered approximately 99% of the repertoires. A TCS score was defined as the ratio between F50 (clonal expansion) and ExV (chaos), using BLOSUM62-based TCRdist between CDR3 peptides within each V-J. Welch's t-statistics and random forest reduced roughly 500 V-J features to 10 to 15, which were used in a naive Bayes classifier (R e1071). The similarity between thyroid and blood repertoires was quantified using the Morisita-Horn index. TCRdb reworked the public reads: Q25 trimming with fastp, MiXCR clone assembly, productive beta chains retained. When rows share a CDR3 protein, they turn into one entry using the most common DNA and genes. What appears here as the V and J calls and clone size reflects TCRdb's work, not the paper's. Within this sample are roughly 510,000 distinct CDR3 sequences, with 40% to 50% of them counted one time only. About 45% of the sample belongs to the ten largest clones.

Study-level results and caveats: A 13 V-J signature model separated ophthalmopathy from stable hyperthyroidism, with nearly 90% sensitivity and 81.08% specificity in cross-validation and 80%/75% in testing. In validation, the model predicted progression to ophthalmopathy a median of 6.5 months before onset, with roughly 71% sensitivity and about 72% specificity. No statistical method was used to set the sample size in advance, and investigators knew the group allocation. Most expanded thyroid clonotypes (frequency above 0.001) were also detected in blood, a finding suggesting that blood repertoires may reflect thyroid immune responses.

The rearrangement combines TRBV5-1 with TRBJ2-2, with TRBD1 tentatively as D gene (5 bases match). The material sequenced was peripheral blood or thyroid tissue (not recorded which). The origin of this receptor is an adult woman with Graves' disease, either hyperthyroidism or ophthalmopathy (not recorded which). The CDR3: CASSLGQMNTGELFF. The DNA is TGCGCCAGCAGCTTGGGACAGATGAACACCGGGGAGCTGTTTTTT.